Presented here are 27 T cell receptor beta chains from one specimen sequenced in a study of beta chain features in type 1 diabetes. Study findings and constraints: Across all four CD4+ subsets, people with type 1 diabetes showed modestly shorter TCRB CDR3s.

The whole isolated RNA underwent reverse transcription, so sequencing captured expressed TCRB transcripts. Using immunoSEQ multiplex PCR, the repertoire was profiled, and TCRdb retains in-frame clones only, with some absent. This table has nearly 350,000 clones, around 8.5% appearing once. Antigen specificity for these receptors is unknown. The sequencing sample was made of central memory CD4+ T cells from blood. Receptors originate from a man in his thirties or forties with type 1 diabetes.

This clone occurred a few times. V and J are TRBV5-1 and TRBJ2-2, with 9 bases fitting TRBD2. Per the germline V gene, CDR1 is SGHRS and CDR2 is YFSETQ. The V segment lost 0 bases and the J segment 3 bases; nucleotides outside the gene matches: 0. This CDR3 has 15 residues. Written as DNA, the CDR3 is TGCGCCAGCAGCTTGGGGACTAGCGACACCGGGGAGCTGTTTTTT. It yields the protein CASSLGTSDTGELFF. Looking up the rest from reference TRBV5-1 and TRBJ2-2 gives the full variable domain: KAGVTQTPRYLIKTRGQQVTLSCSPISGHRSVSWYQQTPGQGLQFLFEYFSETQRNKGNFPGRFSGRQFSNSRSEMNVSTLELGDSALYLCASSLGTSDTGELFFGEGSRLTVL.

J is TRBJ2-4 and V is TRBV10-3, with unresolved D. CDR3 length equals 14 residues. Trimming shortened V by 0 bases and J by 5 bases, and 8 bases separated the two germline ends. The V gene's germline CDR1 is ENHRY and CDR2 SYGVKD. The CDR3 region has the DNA TGTGCCATCAGTGAGTCTCTAGGTGAAAACATTCAGTACTTC. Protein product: CAISESLGENIQYF.

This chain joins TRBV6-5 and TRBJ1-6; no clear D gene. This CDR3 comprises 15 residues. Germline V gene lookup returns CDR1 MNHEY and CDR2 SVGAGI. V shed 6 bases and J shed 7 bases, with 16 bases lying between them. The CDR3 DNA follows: TGTGCCAGCAGAACCGCGGGATTCCAAAATTCACCCCTCCACTTT. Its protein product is CASRTAGFQNSPLHF.

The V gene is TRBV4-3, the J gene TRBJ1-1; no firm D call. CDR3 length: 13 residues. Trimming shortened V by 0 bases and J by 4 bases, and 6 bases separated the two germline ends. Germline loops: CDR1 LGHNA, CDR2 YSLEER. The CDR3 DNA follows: TGCGCCAGCAGCCAAGAGATGGCCACTGAAGCTTTCTTT. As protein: CASSQEMATEAFF.

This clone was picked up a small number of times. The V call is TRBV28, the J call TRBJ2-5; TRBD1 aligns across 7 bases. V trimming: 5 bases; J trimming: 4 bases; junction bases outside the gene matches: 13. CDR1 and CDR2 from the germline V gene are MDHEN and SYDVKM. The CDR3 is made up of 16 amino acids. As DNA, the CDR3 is TGTGCCAGCAGTACCCGGGACAGTGGCAATATAGAGACCCAGTACTTC. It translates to CASSTRDSGNIETQYF.

The CDR3 here is CASSSLARAGTDTQYF. Written as DNA, the CDR3 is TGTGCCAGCAGTTCCCTCGCCAGGGCGGGCACAGATACGCAGTATTTT. The V gene is TRBV6-5, the J gene TRBJ2-3, with D perhaps TRBD1 (5 bases). V was pared by 4 bases and J by 1 base, with 15 bases between. This CDR3 spans 16 amino acids. Germline V lookup: CDR1 MNHEY, CDR2 SVGAGI.

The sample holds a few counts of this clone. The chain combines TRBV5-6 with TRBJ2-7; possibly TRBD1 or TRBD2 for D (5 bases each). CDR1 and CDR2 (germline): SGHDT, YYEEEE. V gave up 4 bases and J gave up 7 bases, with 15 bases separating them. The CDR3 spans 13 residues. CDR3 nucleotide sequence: TGTGCCAGCAGCGGGGGAGTAGAAGTGGAGCAGTACTTC. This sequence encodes CASSGGVEVEQYF.

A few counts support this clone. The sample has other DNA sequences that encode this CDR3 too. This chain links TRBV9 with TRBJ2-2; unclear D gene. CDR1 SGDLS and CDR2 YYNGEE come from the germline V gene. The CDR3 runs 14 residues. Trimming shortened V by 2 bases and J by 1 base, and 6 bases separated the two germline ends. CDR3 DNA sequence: TGTGCCAGCAGCGTGGCTCTGAACACCGGGGAGCTGTTTTTT. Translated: CASSVALNTGELFF.

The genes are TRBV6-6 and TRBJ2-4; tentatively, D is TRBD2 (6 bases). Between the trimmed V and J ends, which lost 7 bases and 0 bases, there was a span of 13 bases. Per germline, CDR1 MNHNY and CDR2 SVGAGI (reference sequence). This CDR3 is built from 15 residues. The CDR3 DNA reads TGTGCCAGCAAAGGAGGGGAAATAGCCAAAAACATTCAGTACTTC. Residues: CASKGGEIAKNIQYF.

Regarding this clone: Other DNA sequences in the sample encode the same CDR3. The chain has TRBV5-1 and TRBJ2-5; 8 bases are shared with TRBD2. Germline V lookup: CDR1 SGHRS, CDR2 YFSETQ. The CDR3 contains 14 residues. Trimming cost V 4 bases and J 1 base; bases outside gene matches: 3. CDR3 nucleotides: TGCGCCAGCAGCCTTCGGGGGGGCCAAGAGACCCAGTACTTC. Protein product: CASSLRGGQETQYF. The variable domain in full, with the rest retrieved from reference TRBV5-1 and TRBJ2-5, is KAGVTQTPRYLIKTRGQQVTLSCSPISGHRSVSWYQQTPGQGLQFLFEYFSETQRNKGNFPGRFSGRQFSNSRSEMNVSTLELGDSALYLCASSLRGGQETQYFGPGTRLLVL.

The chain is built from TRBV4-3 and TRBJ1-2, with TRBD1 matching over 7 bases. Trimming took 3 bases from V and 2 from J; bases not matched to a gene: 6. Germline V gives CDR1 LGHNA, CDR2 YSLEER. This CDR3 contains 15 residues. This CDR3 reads CASSHAQQGNYGYTF. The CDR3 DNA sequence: TGCGCCAGCAGCCATGCGCAACAGGGGAACTATGGCTACACCTTC.

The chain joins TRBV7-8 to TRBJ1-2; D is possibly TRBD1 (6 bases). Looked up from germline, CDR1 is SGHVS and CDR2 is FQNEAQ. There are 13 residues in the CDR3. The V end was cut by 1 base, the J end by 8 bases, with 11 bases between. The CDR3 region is CASSLGTDRGYTF. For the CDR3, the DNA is TGTGCCAGCAGCTTAGGGACAGATCGGGGCTACACCTTC.

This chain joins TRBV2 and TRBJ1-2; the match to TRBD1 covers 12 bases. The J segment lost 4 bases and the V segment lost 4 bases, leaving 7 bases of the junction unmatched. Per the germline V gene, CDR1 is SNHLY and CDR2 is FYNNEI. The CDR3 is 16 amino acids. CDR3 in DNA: TGTGCCAGCAGTGGCCCGGGACAGGGGGCGACCTATGGCTACACCTTC. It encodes CASSGPGQGATYGYTF.

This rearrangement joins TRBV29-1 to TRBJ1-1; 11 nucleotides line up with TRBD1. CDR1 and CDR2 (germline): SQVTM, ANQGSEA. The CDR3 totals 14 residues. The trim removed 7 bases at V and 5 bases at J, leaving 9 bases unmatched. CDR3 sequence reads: CSARTGQGATEAFF. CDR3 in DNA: TGCAGCGCCCGGACCGGACAGGGGGCGACTGAAGCTTTCTTT.

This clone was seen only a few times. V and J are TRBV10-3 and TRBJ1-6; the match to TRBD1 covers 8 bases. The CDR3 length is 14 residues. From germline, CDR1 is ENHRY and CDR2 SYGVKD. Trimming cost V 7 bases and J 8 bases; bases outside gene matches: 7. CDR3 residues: CAIKFSQGDSPLHF. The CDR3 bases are TGTGCCATCAAGTTTTCACAGGGGGATTCACCCCTCCACTTT.

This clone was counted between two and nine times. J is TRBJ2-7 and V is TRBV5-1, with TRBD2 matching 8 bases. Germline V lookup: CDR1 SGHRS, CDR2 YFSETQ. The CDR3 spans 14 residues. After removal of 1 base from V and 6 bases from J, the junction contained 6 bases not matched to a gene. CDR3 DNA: TGCGCCAGCAGCTTGCCGAGCGGGGGCGGCGAGCAGTACTTC. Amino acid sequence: CASSLPSGGGEQYF.

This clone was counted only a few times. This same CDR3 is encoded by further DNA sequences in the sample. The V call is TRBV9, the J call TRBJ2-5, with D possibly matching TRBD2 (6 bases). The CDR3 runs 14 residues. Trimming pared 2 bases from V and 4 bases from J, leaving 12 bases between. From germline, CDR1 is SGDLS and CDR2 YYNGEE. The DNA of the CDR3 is TGTGCCAGCAGCGTTGGTACTAGCAGAGAGACCCAGTACTTC. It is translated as CASSVGTSRETQYF.

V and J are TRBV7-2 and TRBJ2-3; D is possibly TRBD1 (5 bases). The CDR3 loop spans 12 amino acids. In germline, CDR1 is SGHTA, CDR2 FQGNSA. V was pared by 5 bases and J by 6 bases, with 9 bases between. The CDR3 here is CASSQGRDTQYF. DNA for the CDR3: TGTGCCAGCAGCCAGGGCCGGGATACGCAGTATTTT.

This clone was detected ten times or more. This CDR3 is CASSGPGAGKLFF. CDR3 coding DNA: TGTGCCAGCAGCGGCCCAGGGGCAGGAAAACTGTTTTTT. The rearrangement uses TRBV5-6 and TRBJ1-4; TRBD1 is a possible D gene (6 bases). The length of the CDR3 is 13 residues. Germline CDR1 SGHDT, CDR2 YYEEEE. V was pared by 4 bases and J by 10 bases, with 14 bases between.

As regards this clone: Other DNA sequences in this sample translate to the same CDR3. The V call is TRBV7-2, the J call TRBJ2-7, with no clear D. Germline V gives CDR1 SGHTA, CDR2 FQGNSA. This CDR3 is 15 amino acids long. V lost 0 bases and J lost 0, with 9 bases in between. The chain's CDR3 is CASSLASGSSYEQYF. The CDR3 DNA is TGTGCCAGCAGCTTAGCGTCGGGCAGCTCCTACGAGCAGTACTTC.

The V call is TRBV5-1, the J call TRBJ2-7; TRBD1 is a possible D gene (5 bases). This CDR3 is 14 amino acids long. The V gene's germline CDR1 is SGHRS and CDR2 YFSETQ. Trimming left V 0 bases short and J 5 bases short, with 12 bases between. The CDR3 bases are TGCGCCAGCAGCTTGGTTGCAGGGTTCCACGAGCAGTACTTC. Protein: CASSLVAGFHEQYF.

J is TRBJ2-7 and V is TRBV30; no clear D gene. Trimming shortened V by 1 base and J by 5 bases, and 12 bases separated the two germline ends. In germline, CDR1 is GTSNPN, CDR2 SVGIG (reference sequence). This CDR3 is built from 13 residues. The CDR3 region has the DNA TGTGCCTGGAGTGGGGGTGGGCAGAACGAGCAGTACTTC. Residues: CAWSGGGQNEQYF.

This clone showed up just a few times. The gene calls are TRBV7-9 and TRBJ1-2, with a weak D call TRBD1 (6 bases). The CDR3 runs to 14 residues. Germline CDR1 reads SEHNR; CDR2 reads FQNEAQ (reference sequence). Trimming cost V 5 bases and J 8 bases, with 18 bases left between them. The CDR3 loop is CASSPRHGGQGYTF. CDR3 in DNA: TGTGCCAGCAGCCCTCGACATGGGGGGCAAGGCTACACCTTC.

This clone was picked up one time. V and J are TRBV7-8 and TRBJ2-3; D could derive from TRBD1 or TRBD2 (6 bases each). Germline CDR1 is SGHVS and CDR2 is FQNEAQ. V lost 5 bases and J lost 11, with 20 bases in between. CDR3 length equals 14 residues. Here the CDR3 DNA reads TGTGCCAGCAGCCCCACGAGGAGCGGAGGGGGGCAGTATTTT. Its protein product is CASSPTRSGGGQYF. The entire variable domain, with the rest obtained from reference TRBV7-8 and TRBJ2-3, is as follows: GAGVSQSPRYKVAKRGQDVALRCDPISGHVSLFWYQQALGQGPEFLTYFQNEAQLDKSGLPSDRFFAERPEGSVSTLKIQRTQQEDSAVYLCASSPTRSGGGQYFGPGTRLTVL.

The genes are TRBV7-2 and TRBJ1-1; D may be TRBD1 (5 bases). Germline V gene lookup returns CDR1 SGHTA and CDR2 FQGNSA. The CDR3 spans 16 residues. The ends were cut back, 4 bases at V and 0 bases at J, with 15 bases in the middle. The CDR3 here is CASSSRAGFVNTEAFF. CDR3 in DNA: TGTGCCAGCAGCTCTAGGGCAGGGTTCGTGAACACTGAAGCTTTCTTT.

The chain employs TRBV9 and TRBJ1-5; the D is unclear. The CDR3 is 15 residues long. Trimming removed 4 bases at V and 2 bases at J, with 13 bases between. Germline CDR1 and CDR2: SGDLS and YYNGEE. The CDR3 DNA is TGTGCCAGCAGCCCTGACGGGCGGGGCAATCAGCCCCAGCATTTT. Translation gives CASSPDGRGNQPQHF. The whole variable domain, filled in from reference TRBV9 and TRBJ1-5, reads DSGVTQTPKHLITATGQRVTLRCSPRSGDLSVYWYQQSLDQGLQFLIQYYNGEERAKGNILERFSAQQFPDLHSELNLSSLELGDSALYFCASSPDGRGNQPQHFGDGTRLSIL.

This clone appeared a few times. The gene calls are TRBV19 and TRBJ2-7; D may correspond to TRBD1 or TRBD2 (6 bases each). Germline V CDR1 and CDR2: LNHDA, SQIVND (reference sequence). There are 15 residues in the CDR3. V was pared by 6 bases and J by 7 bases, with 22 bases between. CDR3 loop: CASSAAEGGGREQYF. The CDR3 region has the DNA TGTGCCAGTAGCGCCGCTGAAGGGGGAGGACGAGAGCAGTACTTC.